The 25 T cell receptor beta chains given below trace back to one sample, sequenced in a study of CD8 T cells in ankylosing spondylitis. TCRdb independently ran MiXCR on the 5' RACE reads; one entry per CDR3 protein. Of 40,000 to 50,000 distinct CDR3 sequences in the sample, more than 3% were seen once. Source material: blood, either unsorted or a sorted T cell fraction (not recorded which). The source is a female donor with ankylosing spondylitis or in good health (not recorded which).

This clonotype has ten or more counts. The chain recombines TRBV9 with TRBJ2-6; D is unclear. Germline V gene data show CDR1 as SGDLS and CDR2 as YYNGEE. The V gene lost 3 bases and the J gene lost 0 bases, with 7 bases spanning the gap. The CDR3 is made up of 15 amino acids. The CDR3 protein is CASSAINSGANVLTF. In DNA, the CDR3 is TGTGCCAGCAGCGCCATCAACTCTGGGGCCAACGTCCTGACTTTC.

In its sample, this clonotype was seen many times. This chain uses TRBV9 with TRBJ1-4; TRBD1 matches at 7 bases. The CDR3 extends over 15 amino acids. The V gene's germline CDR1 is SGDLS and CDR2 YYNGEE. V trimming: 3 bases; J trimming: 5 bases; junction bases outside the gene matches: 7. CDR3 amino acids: CASSAGQARNEKLFF. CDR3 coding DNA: TGTGCCAGCAGCGCCGGACAGGCTCGGAATGAAAAACTGTTTTTT.

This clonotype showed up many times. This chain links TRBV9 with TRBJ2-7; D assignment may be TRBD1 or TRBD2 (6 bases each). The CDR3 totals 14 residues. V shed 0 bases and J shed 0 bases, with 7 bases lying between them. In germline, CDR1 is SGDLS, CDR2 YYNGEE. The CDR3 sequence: CASSVAGASYEQYF. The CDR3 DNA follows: TGTGCCAGCAGCGTAGCGGGGGCCTCCTACGAGCAGTACTTC.

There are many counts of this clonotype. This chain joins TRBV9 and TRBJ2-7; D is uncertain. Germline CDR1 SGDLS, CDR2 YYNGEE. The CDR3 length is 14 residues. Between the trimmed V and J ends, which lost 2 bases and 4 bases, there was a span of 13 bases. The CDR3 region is CASSVTDVSYEQYF. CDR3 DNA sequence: TGTGCCAGCAGCGTTACAGACGTTTCGTACGAGCAGTACTTC.

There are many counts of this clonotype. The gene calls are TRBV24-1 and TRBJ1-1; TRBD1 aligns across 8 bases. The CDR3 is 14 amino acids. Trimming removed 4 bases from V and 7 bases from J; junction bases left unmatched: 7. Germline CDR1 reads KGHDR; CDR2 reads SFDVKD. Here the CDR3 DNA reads TGTGCCACCAGTGAAGGACAGGGTTTCAATGAAGCTTTCTTT. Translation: CATSEGQGFNEAFF.

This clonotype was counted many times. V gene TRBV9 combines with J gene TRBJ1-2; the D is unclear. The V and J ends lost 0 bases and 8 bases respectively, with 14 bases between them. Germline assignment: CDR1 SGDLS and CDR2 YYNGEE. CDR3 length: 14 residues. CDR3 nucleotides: TGTGCCAGCAGCGTAGTGGACCGACTCGGGGGCTACACCTTC. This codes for CASSVVDRLGGYTF.

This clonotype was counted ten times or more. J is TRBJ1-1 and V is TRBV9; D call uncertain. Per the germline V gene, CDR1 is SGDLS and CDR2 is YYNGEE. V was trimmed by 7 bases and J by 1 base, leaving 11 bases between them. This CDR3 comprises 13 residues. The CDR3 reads CASGWAQNTEAFF. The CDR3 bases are TGTGCCAGCGGCTGGGCTCAGAACACTGAAGCTTTCTTT.

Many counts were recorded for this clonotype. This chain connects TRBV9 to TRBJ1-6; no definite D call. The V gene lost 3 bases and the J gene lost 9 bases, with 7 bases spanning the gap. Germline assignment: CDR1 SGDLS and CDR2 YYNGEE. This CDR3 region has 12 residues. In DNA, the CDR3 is TGTGCCAGCAGCGAGGGAAGTTCACCCCTCCACTTT. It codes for CASSEGSSPLHF.

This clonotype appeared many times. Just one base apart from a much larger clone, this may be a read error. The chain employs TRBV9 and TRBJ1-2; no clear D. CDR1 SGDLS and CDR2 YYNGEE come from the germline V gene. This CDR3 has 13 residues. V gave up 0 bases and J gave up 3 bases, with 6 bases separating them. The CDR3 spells CASSVDQHYGYTF. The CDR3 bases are TGTGCCAGCAGCGTAGATCAGCACTATGGCTACACCTTC. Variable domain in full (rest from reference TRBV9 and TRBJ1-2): DSGVTQTPKHLITATGQRVTLRCSPRSGDLSVYWYQQSLDQGLQFLIQYYNGEERAKGNILERFSAQQFPDLHSELNLSSLELGDSALYFCASSVDQHYGYTFGSGTRLTVV.

The CDR3 loop reads CASSVSWTGDTEAFF. The CDR3 DNA reads as TGTGCCAGCAGCGTATCGTGGACAGGGGACACTGAAGCTTTCTTT. The V call is TRBV9, the J call TRBJ1-1; TRBD1 matches 9 bases. V was clipped by 1 base and J by 3 bases; unmatched bases: 4. This CDR3 has 15 amino acids. Germline V gene sequence: CDR1 SGDLS, CDR2 YYNGEE. Combining the CDR3 with reference TRBV9 and TRBJ1-1 gives the whole variable domain DSGVTQTPKHLITATGQRVTLRCSPRSGDLSVYWYQQSLDQGLQFLIQYYNGEERAKGNILERFSAQQFPDLHSELNLSSLELGDSALYFCASSVSWTGDTEAFFGQGTRLTVV.

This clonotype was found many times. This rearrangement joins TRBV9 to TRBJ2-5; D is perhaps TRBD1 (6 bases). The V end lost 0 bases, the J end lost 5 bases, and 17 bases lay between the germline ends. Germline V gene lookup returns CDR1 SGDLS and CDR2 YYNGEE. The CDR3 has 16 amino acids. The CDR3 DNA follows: TGTGCCAGCAGCGTAGATCCAGGGGTCAACTTGGAGACCCAGTACTTC. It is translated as CASSVDPGVNLETQYF.

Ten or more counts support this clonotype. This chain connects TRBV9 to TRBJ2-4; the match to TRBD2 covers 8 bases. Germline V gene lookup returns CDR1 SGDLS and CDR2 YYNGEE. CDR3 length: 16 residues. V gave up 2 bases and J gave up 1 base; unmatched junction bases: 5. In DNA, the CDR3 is TGTGCCAGCAGCGTTACGGGGGGGCTTGCCAAAAACATTCAGTACTTC. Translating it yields CASSVTGGLAKNIQYF.

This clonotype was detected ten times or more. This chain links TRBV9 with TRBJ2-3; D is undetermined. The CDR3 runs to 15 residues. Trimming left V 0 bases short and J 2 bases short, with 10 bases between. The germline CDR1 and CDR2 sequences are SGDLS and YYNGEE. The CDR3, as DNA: TGTGCCAGCAGCGTAGTCTTGGGTCCCACAGATACGCAGTATTTT. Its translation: CASSVVLGPTDTQYF.

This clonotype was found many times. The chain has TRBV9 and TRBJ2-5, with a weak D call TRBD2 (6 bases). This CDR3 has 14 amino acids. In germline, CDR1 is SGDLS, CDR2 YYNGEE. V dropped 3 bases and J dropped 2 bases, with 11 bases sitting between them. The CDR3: CASSAPGGQETQYF. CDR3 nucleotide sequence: TGTGCCAGCAGCGCCCCTGGGGGGCAAGAGACCCAGTACTTC.

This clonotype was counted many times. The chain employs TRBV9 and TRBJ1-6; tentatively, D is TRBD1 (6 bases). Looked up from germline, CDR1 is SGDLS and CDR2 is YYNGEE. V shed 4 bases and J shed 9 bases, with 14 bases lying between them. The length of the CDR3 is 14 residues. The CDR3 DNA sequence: TGTGCCAGCAGCCCCCAGGACAGCGGTTCACCCCTCCACTTT. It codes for CASSPQDSGSPLHF.

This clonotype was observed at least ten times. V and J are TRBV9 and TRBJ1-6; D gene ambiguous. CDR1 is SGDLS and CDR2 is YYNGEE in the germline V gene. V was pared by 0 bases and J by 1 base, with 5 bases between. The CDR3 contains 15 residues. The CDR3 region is CASSVEKSYNSPLHF. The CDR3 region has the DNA TGTGCCAGCAGCGTAGAAAAATCCTATAATTCACCCCTCCACTTT.

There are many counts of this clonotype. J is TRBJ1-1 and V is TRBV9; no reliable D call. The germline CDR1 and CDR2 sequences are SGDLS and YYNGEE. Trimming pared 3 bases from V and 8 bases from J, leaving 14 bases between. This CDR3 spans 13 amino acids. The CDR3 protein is CASSEGFVPEAFF. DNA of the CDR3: TGTGCCAGCAGCGAGGGTTTTGTTCCCGAAGCTTTCTTT.

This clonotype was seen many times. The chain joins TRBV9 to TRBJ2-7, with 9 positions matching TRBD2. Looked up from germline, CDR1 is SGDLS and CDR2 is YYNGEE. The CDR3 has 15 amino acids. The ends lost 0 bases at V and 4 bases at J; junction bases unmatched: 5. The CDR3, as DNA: TGTGCCAGCAGCGTAGGCGCGGGGGGGATATACGAGCAGTACTTC. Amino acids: CASSVGAGGIYEQYF. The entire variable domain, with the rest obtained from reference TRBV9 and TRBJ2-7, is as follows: DSGVTQTPKHLITATGQRVTLRCSPRSGDLSVYWYQQSLDQGLQFLIQYYNGEERAKGNILERFSAQQFPDLHSELNLSSLELGDSALYFCASSVGAGGIYEQYFGPGTRLTVT.

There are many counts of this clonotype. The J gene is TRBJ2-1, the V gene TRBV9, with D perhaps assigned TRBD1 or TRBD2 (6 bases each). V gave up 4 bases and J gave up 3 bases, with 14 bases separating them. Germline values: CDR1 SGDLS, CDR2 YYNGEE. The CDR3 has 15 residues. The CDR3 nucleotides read TGTGCCAGCAGCTTGAGCGGAGGGGGCTACAATGAGCAGTTCTTC. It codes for CASSLSGGGYNEQFF.

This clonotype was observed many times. The CDR3 sequence is CASSGGGNQPQHF. The CDR3, as DNA: TGTGCCAGCAGCGGGGGGGGCAATCAGCCCCAGCATTTT. The rearrangement uses TRBV9 and TRBJ1-5; possibly TRBD1 for D (5 bases). Germline V gene sequence: CDR1 SGDLS, CDR2 YYNGEE. The CDR3 is 13 residues long. V was pared by 3 bases and J by 2 bases, with 6 bases between.

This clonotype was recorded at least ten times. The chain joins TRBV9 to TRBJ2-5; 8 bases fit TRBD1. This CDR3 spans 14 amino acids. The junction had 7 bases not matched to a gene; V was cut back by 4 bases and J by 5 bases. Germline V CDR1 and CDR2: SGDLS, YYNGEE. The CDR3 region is CASSPQGVGETQYF. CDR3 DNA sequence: TGTGCCAGCAGCCCACAGGGGGTAGGGGAGACCCAGTACTTC.

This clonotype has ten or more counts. The CDR3 sequence: CASSAAGGNQETQYF. The CDR3 coding sequence is TGTGCCAGCAGCGCCGCGGGTGGCAACCAAGAGACCCAGTACTTC. The genes are TRBV9 and TRBJ2-5; possible D gene TRBD2, 5 bases. Germline CDR1 reads SGDLS; CDR2 reads YYNGEE. The length of the CDR3 is 15 residues. Trimming took 3 bases from V and 0 from J, leaving 12 bases between them.

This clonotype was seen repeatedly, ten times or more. The CDR3 DNA reads as TGTGCCAGCAGCGTAGACAGAAACACCATATATTTT. Its protein is CASSVDRNTIYF. This chain joins TRBV9 and TRBJ1-3; D gene ambiguous. The CDR3 is 12 residues long. The V and J ends lost 0 bases and 5 bases respectively, with 3 bases between them. Germline V gene data show CDR1 as SGDLS and CDR2 as YYNGEE.

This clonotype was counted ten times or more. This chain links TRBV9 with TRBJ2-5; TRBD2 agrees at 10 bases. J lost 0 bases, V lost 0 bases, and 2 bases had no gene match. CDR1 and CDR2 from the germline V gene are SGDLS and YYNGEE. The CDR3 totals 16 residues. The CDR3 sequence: CASSVGTSGDQETQYF. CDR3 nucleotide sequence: TGTGCCAGCAGCGTAGGTACTAGCGGGGACCAAGAGACCCAGTACTTC.

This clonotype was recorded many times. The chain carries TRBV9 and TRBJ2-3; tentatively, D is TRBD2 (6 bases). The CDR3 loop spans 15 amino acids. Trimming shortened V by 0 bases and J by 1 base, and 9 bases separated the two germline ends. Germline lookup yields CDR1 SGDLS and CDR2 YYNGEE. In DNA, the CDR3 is TGTGCCAGCAGCGTAGTGGGCGGGGGCACAGATACGCAGTATTTT. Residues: CASSVVGGGTDTQYF. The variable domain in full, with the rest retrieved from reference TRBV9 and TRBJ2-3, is DSGVTQTPKHLITATGQRVTLRCSPRSGDLSVYWYQQSLDQGLQFLIQYYNGEERAKGNILERFSAQQFPDLHSELNLSSLELGDSALYFCASSVVGGGTDTQYFGPGTRLTVL.